Below, 6 T cell receptor beta chains from the same sample are listed, as sequenced in a study of blood T cell repertoires in COVID-19 (TCRdb year 2020). Libraries were made using the immunoSEQ multiplex PCR assay. Drawn from immuneACCESS, this table holds only the in-frame rearrangements with V and J called that TCRdb kept. Clones are partly lost; checked studies trace under half to an unresolved V gene and leave the rest unexplained. The table for this sample lists 150,000 to 200,000 clones; roughly 78% of them were counted only once. The ten largest account for around 2.8% of the sample. Material for sequencing was peripheral blood. The receptors were sampled from a woman of 80 years or more with active or convalescent COVID-19.

This clone was found a few times. The rearrangement uses TRBV3-1 (or the pseudogene TRBV3-2) and TRBJ2-3, with D possibly being TRBD2 (7 bases). The germline V gene encodes CDR1 LGHDT and CDR2 YNNKEL (reference sequence). V was pared by 0 bases and J by 4 bases, with 11 bases between. The CDR3 has 15 amino acids. The CDR3 loop reads CASSQDWGGPDTQYF. CDR3 sequence (DNA): TGTGCCAGCAGCCAAGATTGGGGGGGGCCAGATACGCAGTATTTT.

A single count supports this clone. The CDR3 DNA sequence: TGTGCCAGCAGCCAATTCTTTGGACAGGGAGAGACCAATGAGCAGTTCTTC. It yields the protein CASSQFFGQGETNEQFF. J is TRBJ2-1 and V is TRBV5-6; 8 positions agree with TRBD1. From germline, CDR1 is SGHDT and CDR2 YYEEEE. Unmatched junction bases numbered 15, after V lost 4 bases and J lost 6 bases. The CDR3 contains 17 residues.

The chain recombines TRBV10-3 with TRBJ2-1, with a weak D call TRBD2 (7 bases). The CDR3 has 15 amino acids. V lost 3 bases and J 3 bases, leaving 12 bases between the germline ends. CDR1 and CDR2 (germline): ENHRY, SYGVKD. Here the CDR3 reads CAISDEGGHYNEQFF. For the CDR3, the DNA is TGTGCCATCAGTGATGAGGGGGGGCACTACAATGAGCAGTTCTTC.

J is TRBJ1-5 and V is TRBV10-3; no definite D call. This CDR3 spans 14 amino acids. Trimming removed 2 bases at V and 5 bases at J, with 10 bases between. Germline CDR1 ENHRY, CDR2 SYGVKD. CDR3 coding DNA: TGTGCCATCAGTGAGCCCGGGATAGATCAGCCCCAGCATTTT. It codes for CAISEPGIDQPQHF.

With regard to this clone: Within the sample, other DNA sequences also encode this same CDR3. The chain uses TRBV18 and TRBJ1-5; 8 nucleotides match TRBD1. The CDR3 extends over 19 amino acids. V was pared by 3 bases and J by 5 bases, with 18 bases of the junction left unmatched. CDR1 and CDR2 from the germline V gene are KGHSH and LQKENI. CDR3 bases: TGTGCCAGCTCACCGCGACGGCAGGGGGCGCTTGCCTCGGATCAGCCCCAGCATTTT. As protein: CASSPRRQGALASDQPQHF. The full variable domain, rest sourced from reference TRBV18 and TRBJ1-5, is NAGVMQNPRHLVRRRGQEARLRCSPMKGHSHVYWYRQLPEEGLKFMVYLQKENIIDESGMPKERFSAEFPKEGPSILRIQQVVRGDSAAYFCASSPRRQGALASDQPQHFGDGTRLSIL.

The rearrangement uses TRBV28 and TRBJ1-2; unclear D gene. The germline V gene has CDR1 MDHEN and CDR2 SYDVKM. V was shortened by 10 bases and J by 4 bases, with 16 bases between the two germline ends. The CDR3 has 13 amino acids. CDR3 nucleotide sequence: TGTGCCACCCAGCCGTCTGGCGGCTATGGCTACACCTTC. It codes for CATQPSGGYGYTF.